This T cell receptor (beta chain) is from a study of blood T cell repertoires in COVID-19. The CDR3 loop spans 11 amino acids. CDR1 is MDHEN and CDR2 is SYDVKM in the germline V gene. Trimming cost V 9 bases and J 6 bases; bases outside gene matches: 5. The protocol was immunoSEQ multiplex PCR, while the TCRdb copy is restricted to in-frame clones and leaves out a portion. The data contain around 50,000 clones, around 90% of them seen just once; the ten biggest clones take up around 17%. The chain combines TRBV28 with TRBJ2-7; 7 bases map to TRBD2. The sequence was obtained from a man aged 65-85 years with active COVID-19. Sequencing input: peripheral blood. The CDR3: CASVGGGEQYF. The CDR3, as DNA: TGTGCCAGTGTGGGGGGGGGCGAGCAGTACTTC.